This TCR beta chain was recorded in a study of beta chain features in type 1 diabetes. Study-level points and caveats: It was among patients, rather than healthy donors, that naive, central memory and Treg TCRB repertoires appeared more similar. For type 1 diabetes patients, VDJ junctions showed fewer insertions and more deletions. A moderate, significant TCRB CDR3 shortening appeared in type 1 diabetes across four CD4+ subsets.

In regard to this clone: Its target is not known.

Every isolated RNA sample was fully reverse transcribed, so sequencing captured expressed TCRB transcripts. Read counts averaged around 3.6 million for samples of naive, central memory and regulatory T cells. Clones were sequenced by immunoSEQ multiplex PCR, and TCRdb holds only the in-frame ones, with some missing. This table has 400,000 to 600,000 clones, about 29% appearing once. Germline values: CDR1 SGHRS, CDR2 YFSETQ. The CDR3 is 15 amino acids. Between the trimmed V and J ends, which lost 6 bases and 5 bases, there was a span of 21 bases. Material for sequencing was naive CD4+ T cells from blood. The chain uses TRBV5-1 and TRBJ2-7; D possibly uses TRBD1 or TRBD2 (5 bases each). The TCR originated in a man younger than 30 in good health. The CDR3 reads CASTLGTGKGNEQYF. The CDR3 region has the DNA TGCGCCAGCACCCTCGGGACGGGTAAAGGGAACGAGCAGTACTTC. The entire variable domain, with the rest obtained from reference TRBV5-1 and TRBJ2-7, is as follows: KAGVTQTPRYLIKTRGQQVTLSCSPISGHRSVSWYQQTPGQGLQFLFEYFSETQRNKGNFPGRFSGRQFSNSRSEMNVSTLELGDSALYLCASTLGTGKGNEQYFGPGTRLTVT.